The source of this T cell receptor (beta chain) is a study of vaccination effects on CD4 cells after COVID-19. Overall study context: A couple of convalescent patients were sampled 16 days and one week before vaccination. Regarding the study as a whole: Convalescents showed post-vaccine spike-reactive clones that were mainly new vaccine-induced clones. Pronounced clonal contraction occurred in clones induced by infection and by vaccine late after vaccination. A shortage of convalescent patients and an absence of early post-infection timepoints characterized the study.

Antigen-specific CD4+ T cells were first expanded with viral peptide pools by the ViraFEST assay and only then sequenced. The authors isolated CD4+ T cells after around 11 days of culture. This individual tested PCR-positive for SARS-CoV-2 infection between March and December 2020. Concerning this clone itself: Its cognate antigen is unknown.

Generated by immunoSEQ multiplex PCR, the TCRdb table keeps only in-frame clones and is missing some. The sample holds 40,000 to 50,000 clones; approximately 70% are singletons and the top ten take about 30%. With 1 base clipped from V and 0 bases from J, the junction kept 5 bases outside the gene matches. The CDR3 length is 17 residues. CDR1 is MNHEY, CDR2 SMNVEV, per germline (reference sequence). The sequence was obtained from a human donor who had a prior SARS-CoV-2 infection. The chain couples TRBV27 to TRBJ1-4, with 7 positions matching TRBD1. The sample here was CD4+ T cells from PBMCs cultured with a peptide pool, taken before COVID-19 vaccination. CDR3 nucleotides: TGTGCCAGCAGTTTATTGGCAGGGGGGCCAACTAATGAAAAACTGTTTTTT. Translated, it gives CASSLLAGGPTNEKLFF.